This TCR beta chain was identified in a study of metastatic and nonmetastatic thyroid tumors. Whole-study context: The study looked at repertoires side by side in blood and in tumor or nodule tissue from malignant and benign thyroid patients. Findings and caveats of the study: The study reportedly found significantly higher TCR beta diversity in malignant thyroid tumors than benign nodules, in blood and tumor.

TCRdb re-called clones via MiXCR from the PCR reads. The top ten hold roughly 13% of the sample, which has tens of thousands of clones, about an eighth seen once. This clone appeared a few times. Its antigen is currently unknown. Germline V gene sequence: CDR1 SNHLY, CDR2 FYNNEI. The length of the CDR3 is 15 residues. V gave up 6 bases and J gave up 1 base; unmatched junction bases: 7. All patients reached thyroid surgery having received no treatment beforehand. The gene calls are TRBV2 and TRBJ1-1; 8 bases agree with TRBD1. Sequencing was performed on blood. This sequence was found in a female donor with papillary thyroid cancer or a benign thyroid nodule (not recorded which). Some clones in this sample may be carry-over from other donors' samples. The CDR3 DNA sequence: TGTGCCAGCAGCGTTCTGGGACAGGCGAACACTGAAGCTTTCTTT. Residues: CASSVLGQANTEAFF.